The rows below give T cell receptor beta chains drawn from one sample of a study of graft-versus-host responses after intestinal transplantation. No antigens are known for them. Sequencing was performed with immunoSEQ multiplex PCR; in TCRdb, only in-frame clones are kept and a portion is missing. This table holds more than 85,000 clones, about 94% found once. The specimen comprised unstimulated CD8+ T cells sorted from spleen or lymph node cells, sampled before intestinal transplant. The source of these receptors is a human donor who received an intestinal transplant. Each CDR3 is given with its conserved first and last residue. Each record gives: CDR3 DNA, CDR3 protein, D gene, V gene, clone size, J gene. A D gene is named only where the DNA matches it firmly. Size values are once, few and many counts, or a class for expanded clones, and some rows have none.

CDR3nt: TGTGCCAGTAGTATCGGACAGGTTGAAGCTTTCTTT; CDR3aa: CASSIGQVEAFF; d_gene: TRBD1; v_gene: TRBV19; abundance: NA; j_gene: TRBJ1-1
CDR3nt: TGTGCCAGCAGTCTGGTGGGGGGCAGAAACTATGGCTACACCTTC; CDR3aa: CASSLVGGRNYGYTF; d_gene: NA; v_gene: TRBV27; abundance: NA; j_gene: TRBJ1-2
CDR3nt: TGCGCCAGCAGCCCCAGGGGGAGCGGATCCTACGAGCAGTACTTC; CDR3aa: CASSPRGSGSYEQYF; d_gene: TRBD1; v_gene: TRBV4-1; abundance: once; j_gene: TRBJ2-7
CDR3nt: TGTGCCAGTAAATGGGGGTCTGGGGCCAACGTCCTGACTTTC; CDR3aa: CASKWGSGANVLTF; d_gene: NA; v_gene: TRBV19; abundance: once; j_gene: TRBJ2-6
CDR3nt: TGTGCCAGTGCCGAGACAGGGGCGTTCGTGAACACTGAAGCTTTCTTT; CDR3aa: CASAETGAFVNTEAFF; d_gene: TRBD1; v_gene: TRBV19; abundance: NA; j_gene: TRBJ1-1
CDR3nt: TGTGCCAGCAGCTTGGCTGGACTAGCGGGCGGGGAGCTGTTTTTT; CDR3aa: CASSLAGLAGGELFF; d_gene: TRBD2; v_gene: TRBV5-6; abundance: once; j_gene: TRBJ2-2
CDR3nt: TGTGCCTGGAGTGTAAAAGTTATAAGCTCCTACAATGAGCAGTTCTTC; CDR3aa: CAWSVKVISSYNEQFF; d_gene: NA; v_gene: TRBV30; abundance: NA; j_gene: TRBJ2-1
CDR3nt: TGTGCCAGCAGTTACAGGGTCCAAGAGACCCAGTACTTC; CDR3aa: CASSYRVQETQYF; d_gene: NA; v_gene: TRBV6-6; abundance: NA; j_gene: TRBJ2-5
CDR3nt: TGCGCCAGCAGTGAGCGGGGAACAGGGGGGAACACTGAAGCTTTCTTT; CDR3aa: CASSERGTGGNTEAFF; d_gene: TRBD1; v_gene: TRBV10-1; abundance: NA; j_gene: TRBJ1-1
CDR3nt: TGTGCCAGCAGCCCCTCCCCGGGACAGGGGAATGGCGGGGAGCTGTTTTTT; CDR3aa: CASSPSPGQGNGGELFF; d_gene: TRBD1; v_gene: TRBV7-8; abundance: NA; j_gene: TRBJ2-2
CDR3nt: TGTGCCAGCAGTTGGGGCAGCAATGAGCAGTTCTTC; CDR3aa: CASSWGSNEQFF; d_gene: NA; v_gene: TRBV25-1; abundance: NA; j_gene: TRBJ2-1
CDR3nt: TGTGCCAGCCTCCTGACAGCTTCCTCTGGAAACACCATATATTTT; CDR3aa: CASLLTASSGNTIYF; d_gene: NA; v_gene: TRBV19; abundance: few; j_gene: TRBJ1-3
CDR3nt: TGTGCCAGTAGTATAGATAGGGGCAGGAATCAGCCCCAGCATTTT; CDR3aa: CASSIDRGRNQPQHF; d_gene: NA; v_gene: TRBV19; abundance: few; j_gene: TRBJ1-5
CDR3nt: TGTGCCAGCAGACCCATGGATTACTACGAGCAGTACTTC; CDR3aa: CASRPMDYYEQYF; d_gene: NA; v_gene: TRBV27; abundance: NA; j_gene: TRBJ2-7
CDR3nt: TGTGCCAGCAGTTACTCCGGGGGGGCACACGGCTACACCTTC; CDR3aa: CASSYSGGAHGYTF; d_gene: NA; v_gene: TRBV6-5; abundance: NA; j_gene: TRBJ1-2
CDR3nt: TGTGCCAGTAGTATCCGTGTGGCCAATGAGCAGTTCTTC; CDR3aa: CASSIRVANEQFF; d_gene: NA; v_gene: TRBV19; abundance: few; j_gene: TRBJ2-1
CDR3nt: TGCGCCAGCAGCCAGGGCTTCGGGGAGGGGTACGAGCAGTACTTC; CDR3aa: CASSQGFGEGYEQYF; d_gene: TRBD2; v_gene: TRBV4-1; abundance: few; j_gene: TRBJ2-7
CDR3nt: TGTGCCAGCAGTTTACTAGCGGGAGGGGGGGAGCAGTTCTTC; CDR3aa: CASSLLAGGGEQFF; d_gene: TRBD2; v_gene: TRBV6-5; abundance: NA; j_gene: TRBJ2-1
CDR3nt: TGTGCCAGCAGTACAATACGAGCGGGAGGGCGCAATGAGCAGTTCTTC; CDR3aa: CASSTIRAGGRNEQFF; d_gene: TRBD2; v_gene: TRBV28; abundance: NA; j_gene: TRBJ2-1
CDR3nt: TGTGCCAGTAGTATAGGCCCGGGGGAGCAGTACTTC; CDR3aa: CASSIGPGEQYF; d_gene: NA; v_gene: TRBV19; abundance: NA; j_gene: TRBJ2-7
CDR3nt: TGTGCCAGCAGCCAAGATCTGGGGGAGGGCTACGAGCAGTACTTC; CDR3aa: CASSQDLGEGYEQYF; d_gene: TRBD2; v_gene: TRBV4-2; abundance: NA; j_gene: TRBJ2-7
CDR3nt: TGTGCCAGTAGTATCGGTTATAATTCACCCCTCCACTTT; CDR3aa: CASSIGYNSPLHF; d_gene: NA; v_gene: TRBV19; abundance: NA; j_gene: TRBJ1-6
CDR3nt: TGTGCCAGTCGGGAAGGACGGGTGGTAGACATTCAGTACTTC; CDR3aa: CASREGRVVDIQYF; d_gene: NA; v_gene: TRBV2; abundance: NA; j_gene: TRBJ2-4
CDR3nt: TGTGCCAGCAGCACAGGTTACGAGCAGTACTTC; CDR3aa: CASSTGYEQYF; d_gene: NA; v_gene: TRBV11-2; abundance: NA; j_gene: TRBJ2-7
CDR3nt: TGTGCCAGCAGGGGGACTAGCGGGAGTGATGAGCAGTTCTTC; CDR3aa: CASRGTSGSDEQFF; d_gene: TRBD2; v_gene: TRBV7-9; abundance: NA; j_gene: TRBJ2-1
CDR3nt: TGTGCCAGCAGCGAGGGCTCGTCGGGAAGAGAGACCCAGTACTTC; CDR3aa: CASSEGSSGRETQYF; d_gene: NA; v_gene: TRBV2; abundance: NA; j_gene: TRBJ2-5
CDR3nt: TGTGCCAGCAGCGTAAATAGGGCAGCCCCGGAAGAGACCCAGTACTTC; CDR3aa: CASSVNRAAPEETQYF; d_gene: NA; v_gene: TRBV9; abundance: NA; j_gene: TRBJ2-5
CDR3nt: TGTGCCAGCAGTTACGACGGCAGGGCCCAAGAGACCCAGTACTTC; CDR3aa: CASSYDGRAQETQYF; d_gene: NA; v_gene: TRBV6-5; abundance: NA; j_gene: TRBJ2-5
CDR3nt: TGTGCCAGCAGGAGTTCTCTGGCAGGCCGGGAGCAGTACTTC; CDR3aa: CASRSSLAGREQYF; d_gene: NA; v_gene: TRBV27; abundance: once; j_gene: TRBJ2-7
CDR3nt: TGCGCCAGCAGCTTGGGGAACTGGGACTCTGGAAACACCATATATTTT; CDR3aa: CASSLGNWDSGNTIYF; d_gene: NA; v_gene: TRBV5-1; abundance: NA; j_gene: TRBJ1-3
CDR3nt: TGTGCCAGCCGTCGAGGGGATACGCAGTATTTT; CDR3aa: CASRRGDTQYF; d_gene: NA; v_gene: TRBV6-1; abundance: NA; j_gene: TRBJ2-3
CDR3nt: TGTGCCAGCAGCTTACGGCAGGGGACCGCGAACACTGAAGCTTTCTTT; CDR3aa: CASSLRQGTANTEAFF; d_gene: NA; v_gene: TRBV7-9; abundance: NA; j_gene: TRBJ1-1
CDR3nt: TGTGCCAGTAATCACGGGACTAGCGCAGATACGCAGTATTTT; CDR3aa: CASNHGTSADTQYF; d_gene: TRBD2; v_gene: TRBV19; abundance: NA; j_gene: TRBJ2-3
CDR3nt: TGCGCCAGCAGCTTGGTTGCCGGGGACTACAATGAGCAGTTCTTC; CDR3aa: CASSLVAGDYNEQFF; d_gene: NA; v_gene: TRBV5-1; abundance: NA; j_gene: TRBJ2-1
CDR3nt: TGTGCCATCTACGCTGGAAACACCATATATTTT; CDR3aa: CAIYAGNTIYF; d_gene: NA; v_gene: TRBV19; abundance: NA; j_gene: TRBJ1-3
CDR3nt: TGTGCCAGCAGTTTCAGCAATCAGCCCCAGCATTTT; CDR3aa: CASSFSNQPQHF; d_gene: NA; v_gene: TRBV27; abundance: NA; j_gene: TRBJ1-5
CDR3nt: TGTGCCAGCAGTACCACGGGCGGGGGTGGCACAGATACGCAGTATTTT; CDR3aa: CASSTTGGGGTDTQYF; d_gene: TRBD2; v_gene: TRBV9; abundance: NA; j_gene: TRBJ2-3
CDR3nt: TGTGCCAGCAGCCTTTGGGGAGCAACTAATGAAAAACTGTTTTTT; CDR3aa: CASSLWGATNEKLFF; d_gene: NA; v_gene: TRBV27; abundance: NA; j_gene: TRBJ1-4
CDR3nt: TGCGCCAGCAGCTTGGGACTAGCGGCGAACACCGGGGAGCTGTTTTTT; CDR3aa: CASSLGLAANTGELFF; d_gene: TRBD2; v_gene: TRBV5-1; abundance: NA; j_gene: TRBJ2-2
CDR3nt: TGTGCCAGTAGTATCGTACAGGCACCCCTCTACGAGCAGTACTTC; CDR3aa: CASSIVQAPLYEQYF; d_gene: NA; v_gene: TRBV19; abundance: NA; j_gene: TRBJ2-7
CDR3nt: TGTGCCAGCAGCGCGGGTGGGGGGTCTACAGATACGCAGTATTTT; CDR3aa: CASSAGGGSTDTQYF; d_gene: NA; v_gene: TRBV9; abundance: NA; j_gene: TRBJ2-3